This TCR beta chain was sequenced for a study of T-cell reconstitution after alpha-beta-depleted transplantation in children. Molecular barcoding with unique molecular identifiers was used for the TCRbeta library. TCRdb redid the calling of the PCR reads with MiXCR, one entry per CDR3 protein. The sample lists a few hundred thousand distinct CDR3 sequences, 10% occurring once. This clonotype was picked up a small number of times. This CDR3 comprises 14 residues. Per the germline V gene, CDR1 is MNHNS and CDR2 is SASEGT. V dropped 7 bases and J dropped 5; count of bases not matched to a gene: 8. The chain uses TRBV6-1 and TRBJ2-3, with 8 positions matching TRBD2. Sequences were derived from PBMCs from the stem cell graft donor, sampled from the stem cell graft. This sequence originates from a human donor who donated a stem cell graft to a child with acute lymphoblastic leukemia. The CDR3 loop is CASTLGLVLDTQYF. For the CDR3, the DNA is TGTGCCAGCACTCTGGGACTAGTTTTAGATACGCAGTATTTT.